This T cell receptor (beta chain) emerged from a study of T cell responses to AZD1222 COVID-19 vaccine. Whole-study results and caveats: It was only a handful of AZD1222 recipients who were seropositive at baseline. Reportedly, close to half of spike-specific TCRs are directed against unmutated variant regions. Spike-spanning, vaccine-associated CD4 TCRs were dominant at 160-218 and 743-854. Donors skewed white British and female; clonal diversity was possibly underestimated.

Regarding this clone: The antigen remains unidentified.

Sequencing used immunoSEQ multiplex PCR; TCRdb keeps in-frame clones, though not all of them. The sample consists of about 100,000 clones, about 88% of them appearing once. This CDR3 spans 15 amino acids. CDR1 is ENHRY, CDR2 SYGVKD, per germline. Unmatched junction bases numbered 4, after V lost 3 bases and J lost 4 bases. The sequence came from an adult in good health. Sequences were derived from peripheral blood, sampled on day 0 of AZD1222 vaccination. The chain uses TRBV10-3 and TRBJ2-1; 9 nucleotides agree with TRBD1. DNA of the CDR3: TGTGCCATCAGTGACACAGGGGGCTCATACAATGAGCAGTTCTTC. It specifies CAISDTGGSYNEQFF.